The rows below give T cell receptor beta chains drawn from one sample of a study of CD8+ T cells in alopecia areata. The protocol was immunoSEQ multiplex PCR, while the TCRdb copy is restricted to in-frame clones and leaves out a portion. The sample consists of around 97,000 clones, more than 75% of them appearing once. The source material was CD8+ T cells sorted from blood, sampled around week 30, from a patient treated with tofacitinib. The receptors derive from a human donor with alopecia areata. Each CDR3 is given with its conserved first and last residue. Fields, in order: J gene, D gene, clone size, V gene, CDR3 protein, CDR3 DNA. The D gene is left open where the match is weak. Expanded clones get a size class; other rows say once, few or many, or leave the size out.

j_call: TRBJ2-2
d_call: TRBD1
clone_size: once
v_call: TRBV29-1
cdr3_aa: CSGLTGTGELFF
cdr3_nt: TGCAGCGGCCTGACAGGGACCGGGGAGCTGTTTTTT

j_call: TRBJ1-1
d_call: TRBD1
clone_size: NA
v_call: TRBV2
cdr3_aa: CASSVGQGETEAFF
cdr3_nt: TGTGCCAGCAGCGTAGGACAGGGAGAGACTGAAGCTTTCTTT

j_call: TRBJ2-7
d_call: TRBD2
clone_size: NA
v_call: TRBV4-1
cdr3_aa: CASSQGGLAAPGYEQYF
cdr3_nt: TGCGCCAGCAGCCAAGGGGGACTAGCGGCCCCGGGGTACGAGCAGTACTTC

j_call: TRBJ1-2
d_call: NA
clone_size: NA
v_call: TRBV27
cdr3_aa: CASSLSSGVGYTF
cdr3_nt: TGTGCCAGCAGTTTAAGCTCAGGGGTCGGCTACACCTTC

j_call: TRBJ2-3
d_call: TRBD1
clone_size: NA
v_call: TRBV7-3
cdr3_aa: CASSPGTGYTDTQYF
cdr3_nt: TGTGCCAGCAGCCCCGGGACAGGGTATACAGATACGCAGTATTTT

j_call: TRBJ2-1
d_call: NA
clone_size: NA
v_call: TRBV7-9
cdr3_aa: CASSLAPEQFF
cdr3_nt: TGTGCCAGCAGCTTAGCGCCTGAGCAGTTCTTC

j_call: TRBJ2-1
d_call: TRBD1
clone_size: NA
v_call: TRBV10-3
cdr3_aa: CAISEPDSRDRGVDEQFF
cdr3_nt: TGTGCCATCAGTGAGCCGGACTCTCGGGACAGGGGTGTCGATGAGCAGTTCTTC

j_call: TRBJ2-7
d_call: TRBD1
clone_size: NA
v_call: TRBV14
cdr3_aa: CASSQDGGQYEQYF
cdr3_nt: TGTGCCAGCAGCCAAGATGGGGGACAGTACGAGCAGTACTTC

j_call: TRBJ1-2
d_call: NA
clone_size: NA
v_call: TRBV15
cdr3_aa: CATSPRDNYGYTF
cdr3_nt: TGTGCCACCAGCCCCCGGGATAACTATGGCTACACCTTC

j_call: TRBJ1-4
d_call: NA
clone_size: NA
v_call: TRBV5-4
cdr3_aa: CASSPGGDYEKLFF
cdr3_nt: TGTGCCAGCAGCCCGGGGGGGGATTACGAAAAACTGTTTTTT